The entry below describes one T cell receptor beta chain. The antigen remains unidentified. This entry belongs to a study of cytomegalovirus exposure and HLA in healthy donors. Study outcomes and limitations: TRBV6-2, TRBV6-3 and other indistinguishable V segments were excluded. Researchers counted roughly 150 TCR beta chains as cytomegalovirus-associated.

PCR primers comprised 60 Vbeta and 13 Jbeta primers. As processed by the authors: Approximately 12 million of tens of millions of unique TCR beta chains were shared, per a later count. Libraries were prepared by immunoSEQ multiplex PCR; TCRdb keeps only in-frame clonotypes and omits some of them. From that table come the V and J calls and clone size; the DNA was used to work out D and trimming. The sample holds about 94,000 clones; about 75% are singletons and the top ten take roughly 7%. From germline, CDR1 is SNHLY and CDR2 FYNNEI. The CDR3 consists of 15 residues. The sequence came from a man in his forties in good health and CMV-seropositive. The V and J genes are TRBV2 and TRBJ1-3, with 9 bases fitting TRBD1. The J call may be wrong; the DNA end is better matched by TRBJ2-2. The sequenced material came from PBMCs. The CDR3 DNA reads as TGTGCCAGCAGTATACAGGGGGCGAGGACCGGGGAGCTGTTTTTT. Protein: CASSIQGARTGELFF.